This passage covers 27 T cell receptor beta chains from one sample sequenced in a study of T cell responses to AZD1222 COVID-19 vaccine. Here immunoSEQ multiplex PCR was the method, and the copy in TCRdb shows in-frame clones only, minus some. The sample lists about 160,000 clones; over 80% were seen once. The starting material was peripheral blood, obtained 28 days after the second AZD1222 dose. The receptors originated from an adult who received the AZD1222 COVID-19 vaccine.

This chain joins TRBV7-8 and TRBJ1-6; TRBD1 is a possible D gene (5 bases). This CDR3 has 15 amino acids. Germline lookup yields CDR1 SGHVS and CDR2 FQNEAQ. Trimming shortened V by 3 bases and J by 8 bases, and 14 bases separated the two germline ends. The CDR3 region has the DNA TGTGCCAGCAGCTTCGAGAGGGACCGCTATTCACCCCTCCACTTT. Translating gives CASSFERDRYSPLHF.

The genes are TRBV19 and TRBJ2-7, with a weak D call TRBD1 (5 bases). Germline assignment: CDR1 LNHDA and CDR2 SQIVND (reference sequence). Trimming stripped 5 bases from V and 6 bases from J, with 17 bases between. This CDR3 is 14 amino acids long. The CDR3 loop reads CASSLQKQGGEQYF. CDR3 coding DNA: TGTGCCAGTAGTCTTCAAAAGCAGGGCGGCGAGCAGTACTTC.

The sample holds one count of this clone. The chain couples TRBV6-5 to TRBJ1-4, with TRBD1 identical over 7 bases. The germline V gene has CDR1 MNHEY and CDR2 SVGAGI. This CDR3 is built from 13 residues. V lost 7 bases and J lost 1; bases outside the gene matches: 0. CDR3 protein: CASTGGTNEKLFF. The DNA for the CDR3 is TGTGCCAGCACAGGGGGAACTAATGAAAAACTGTTTTTT.

V gene TRBV30 combines with J gene TRBJ1-1, with D tentatively TRBD1 (6 bases). The CDR3 totals 15 residues. Trimming cost V 0 bases and J 2 bases, with 13 bases left between them. In germline, CDR1 is GTSNPN, CDR2 SVGIG (reference sequence). The DNA of the CDR3 is TGTGCCTGGAGTGTTATGGGGGCTGAAAACACTGAAGCTTTCTTT. It translates to CAWSVMGAENTEAFF.

V gene TRBV5-1 combines with J gene TRBJ2-7, with 9 bases aligning to TRBD2. V lost 1 base to trimming and J lost 2 bases; unmatched junction nucleotides: 4. This CDR3 is built from 15 residues. CDR1 and CDR2 from the germline V gene are SGHRS and YFSETQ. In DNA, the CDR3 is TGCGCCAGCAGCTTGTTGCCTAGCGGGACCTACGAGCAGTACTTC. This codes for CASSLLPSGTYEQYF.

This clone was seen a handful of times. The chain combines TRBV5-4 with TRBJ2-5, with D possibly TRBD2 on 6 matching bases. Trimming cost V 4 bases and J 2 bases, with 18 bases left between them. The CDR3 extends over 16 amino acids. Looked up from germline, CDR1 is SGHNT and CDR2 is YYREEE (reference sequence). CDR3 residues: CASSQISGLGQETQYF. CDR3 nucleotide sequence: TGTGCCAGCAGCCAAATCTCGGGACTCGGGCAAGAGACCCAGTACTTC.

The chain combines TRBV7-8 with TRBJ1-1; 9 bases fit TRBD1. CDR1 and CDR2 (germline): SGHVS, FQNEAQ. The junction had 8 bases not matched to a gene; V was cut back by 3 bases and J by 0 bases. The CDR3 covers 17 residues. This chain's CDR3 is CASSLGLTGGMNTEAFF. The CDR3 DNA reads TGTGCCAGCAGCTTGGGACTAACAGGGGGCATGAACACTGAAGCTTTCTTT.

This chain connects TRBV6-5 to TRBJ1-1, with TRBD1 as a possible D gene (5 bases). V was cut by 7 bases and J by 4 bases, with 19 bases left in between. The CDR3 has 15 amino acids. Germline CDR1 MNHEY, CDR2 SVGAGI. This chain's CDR3 is CASTPGTDWGTEAFF. For the CDR3, the DNA is TGTGCCAGCACCCCTGGGACCGACTGGGGCACTGAAGCTTTCTTT.

The CDR3 spells CASSQDGKTSRPYEQYF. CDR3 in DNA: TGTGCCAGCAGCCAAGATGGGAAGACTAGCCGCCCCTACGAGCAGTACTTC. The J gene is TRBJ2-7, the V gene TRBV3-1 (or the pseudogene TRBV3-2), with 7 bases identical to TRBD2. V was clipped by 0 bases and J by 2 bases; unmatched bases: 10. CDR1 is LGHDT and CDR2 is YNNKEL in the germline V gene (reference sequence). CDR3 length: 17 amino acids.

The V gene is TRBV7-9, the J gene TRBJ1-2; 8 nucleotides line up with TRBD1. Trimming removed 1 base from V and 3 bases from J; junction bases left unmatched: 10. From germline, CDR1 is SEHNR and CDR2 FQNEAQ (reference sequence). This CDR3 region has 17 residues. CDR3 sequence reads: CASSLGSRTGIDYGYTF. The CDR3 DNA follows: TGTGCCAGCAGCTTAGGCTCGAGGACAGGGATCGACTATGGCTACACCTTC.

The CDR3 protein is CASSPGHPYEQYF. DNA for the CDR3: TGTGCCAGTAGCCCGGGACACCCCTACGAGCAGTACTTC. The chain has TRBV19 and TRBJ2-7; D perhaps matches TRBD1 (6 bases). The V end was cut by 6 bases, the J end by 2 bases, with 11 bases between. The CDR3 runs 13 residues. In germline, CDR1 is LNHDA, CDR2 SQIVND (reference sequence).

The V gene is TRBV4-2, the J gene TRBJ2-2, with D perhaps matching TRBD1 or TRBD2 (5 bases each). From germline, CDR1 is LGHNA and CDR2 YNFKEQ. V shed 0 bases and J shed 8 bases, with 10 bases lying between them. The CDR3 sequence is 14 residues long. The CDR3 region has the DNA TGTGCCAGCAGCCAAGAGATTGAGGGGGGGGAGCTGTTTTTT. It is translated as CASSQEIEGGELFF.

The chain recombines TRBV6-5 with TRBJ2-7; 9 positions agree with TRBD1. CDR1 and CDR2 (germline): MNHEY, SVGAGI. This CDR3 is 14 amino acids long. J was trimmed by 6 bases and V by 6 bases; bases with no gene match: 9. Here the CDR3 DNA reads TGTGCCAGCAGCCCCGGGACAGGGTCTAGCGAGCAGTACTTC. Its translation is CASSPGTGSSEQYF.

This sequence joins TRBV6-2 or TRBV6-3 and TRBJ2-3; maybe TRBD2 (6 bases). Germline CDR1 is MNHEY and CDR2 is SVGEGT. The CDR3 is made up of 15 amino acids. V lost 6 bases, J lost 6 bases, and 19 bases lay in between. This chain's CDR3 is CASSPGLRFRDTQYF. The CDR3 DNA sequence: TGTGCCAGCAGCCCGGGACTCCGGTTTAGGGATACGCAGTATTTT.

The rearrangement links TRBV7-8 to TRBJ1-5, with 9 bases lining up with TRBD1. Germline V CDR1 and CDR2: SGHVS, FQNEAQ. The CDR3 contains 18 residues. V lost 4 bases and J lost 0; bases outside the gene matches: 10. The CDR3 DNA follows: TGTGCCAGCAGCTCCGTCCCGGGACAGGGTGCTAGCAATCAGCCCCAGCATTTT. Translated, it gives CASSSVPGQGASNQPQHF.

The chain couples TRBV6-2 or TRBV6-3 to TRBJ1-2, with 8 bases identical to TRBD1. The trim removed 0 bases at V and 9 bases at J, leaving 18 bases unmatched. The CDR3 is 18 amino acids. The germline CDR1 and CDR2 sequences are MNHEY and SVGEGT. The CDR3 region has the DNA TGTGCCAGCAGTTACTCCGCCCCTAGACAGGGGAAGGCTGGGCGCTACACCTTC. Translation gives CASSYSAPRQGKAGRYTF.

V and J are TRBV6-5 and TRBJ2-7; 12 positions match TRBD2. CDR1 is MNHEY and CDR2 is SVGAGI in the germline V gene. V shed 7 bases and J 2 bases; nucleotides not matched to a gene: 3. The CDR3 sequence is 14 residues long. CDR3 region: CASNRLAGAYEQYF. The DNA of the CDR3 is TGTGCCAGCAATCGACTAGCGGGGGCCTACGAGCAGTACTTC.

This chain uses TRBV5-6 with TRBJ1-2; TRBD1 is a possible D gene (6 bases). The CDR3 runs to 14 residues. In germline, CDR1 is SGHDT, CDR2 YYEEEE. Trimming shortened V by 5 bases and J by 6 bases, and 17 bases separated the two germline ends. Here the CDR3 DNA reads TGTGCCAGCAGGAGAGAGACAGGAGACGATGGCTACACCTTC. Protein: CASRRETGDDGYTF.

The chain uses TRBV9 and TRBJ2-7; no definite D call. Per germline, CDR1 SGDLS and CDR2 YYNGEE. Trimming shortened V by 4 bases and J by 2 bases, and 16 bases separated the two germline ends. The CDR3 consists of 15 residues. The CDR3 nucleotides read TGTGCCAGCAGCCCGAGCGAGGCTTTCCCCTACGAGCAGTACTTC. Translation gives CASSPSEAFPYEQYF.

The gene calls are TRBV5-1 and TRBJ1-1; D is possibly TRBD1 (5 bases). Germline V gene data show CDR1 as SGHRS and CDR2 as YFSETQ. The V end was cut by 0 bases, the J end by 4 bases, with 13 bases between. The CDR3 totals 15 residues. The CDR3 region is CASSLVGRRGTEAFF. In nucleotides, the CDR3 is TGCGCCAGCAGCTTGGTGGGGCGCCGGGGCACTGAAGCTTTCTTT. The full variable domain, in which reference TRBV5-1 and TRBJ1-1 provide the parts outside the CDR3, is KAGVTQTPRYLIKTRGQQVTLSCSPISGHRSVSWYQQTPGQGLQFLFEYFSETQRNKGNFPGRFSGRQFSNSRSEMNVSTLELGDSALYLCASSLVGRRGTEAFFGQGTRLTVV.

The chain employs TRBV10-3 and TRBJ1-4, with D maybe TRBD1 (6 bases). The length of the CDR3 is 14 residues. The ends were cut back, 5 bases at V and 7 bases at J, with 14 bases in the middle. The germline V gene encodes CDR1 ENHRY and CDR2 SYGVKD. The CDR3 DNA reads as TGTGCCATCAGTAATGGGGGCATGGGTGAAAAACTGTTTTTT. Encoded protein: CAISNGGMGEKLFF.

The chain uses TRBV27 and TRBJ2-7; no firm D call. CDR1 and CDR2 (germline): MNHEY, SMNVEV (reference sequence). The V and J ends lost 5 bases and 4 bases respectively, with 6 bases between them. There are 11 residues in the CDR3. Here the CDR3 DNA reads TGTGCCAGCAGTGAAGGGTACGAGCAGTACTTC. It codes for CASSEGYEQYF.

This clone has just a few counts. The CDR3 spells CASSSYPDQYQETQYF. The DNA for the CDR3 is TGTGCCAGCAGCTCCTATCCAGACCAGTACCAAGAGACCCAGTACTTC. The genes are TRBV7-9 and TRBJ2-5; D not resolved. Trimming stripped 4 bases from V and 0 bases from J, with 15 bases between. The CDR3 has 16 residues. Germline CDR1 and CDR2: SEHNR and FQNEAQ (reference sequence).

The chain is built from TRBV11-3 and TRBJ1-6; D remains ambiguous. CDR1 and CDR2 (germline): SGHNT, YENEEA. The V and J ends lost 3 bases and 6 bases respectively, with 18 bases between them. This CDR3 region has 17 residues. DNA of the CDR3: TGTGCCAGCAGCTTCCGGGGATCGGATCGTAGTAATTCACCCCTCCACTTT. Translating it yields CASSFRGSDRSNSPLHF.

The J gene is TRBJ1-2, the V gene TRBV3-1 (or the pseudogene TRBV3-2); 7 nucleotides line up with TRBD1. The germline V gene encodes CDR1 LGHDT and CDR2 YNNKEL (reference sequence). The CDR3 sequence is 14 residues long. The trim removed 2 bases at V and 8 bases at J, leaving 8 bases unmatched. CDR3: CASSQLTGVAGYTF. CDR3 bases: TGTGCCAGCAGCCAACTAACAGGGGTGGCCGGCTACACCTTC.

This clone has a single count. The chain joins TRBV7-6 to TRBJ2-2; 7 nucleotides agree with TRBD2. The CDR3 length is 17 residues. Germline V gene data show CDR1 as SGHVS and CDR2 as FNYEAQ. The V gene end was trimmed by 1 base and the J gene end by 0 bases; junction bases not matched to a gene: 5. The CDR3 spells CASSLVAGRSNTGELFF. CDR3 nucleotide sequence: TGTGCCAGCAGCTTAGTTGCCGGGAGGTCGAACACCGGGGAGCTGTTTTTT.

The V gene is TRBV30, the J gene TRBJ1-4; D unresolved. Germline V CDR1 and CDR2: GTSNPN, SVGIG (reference sequence). V dropped 1 base and J dropped 12 bases, with 0 bases sitting between them. This CDR3 region has 8 residues. CDR3 sequence: CAWSELFF. Here the CDR3 DNA reads TGTGCCTGGAGTGAACTGTTTTTT.